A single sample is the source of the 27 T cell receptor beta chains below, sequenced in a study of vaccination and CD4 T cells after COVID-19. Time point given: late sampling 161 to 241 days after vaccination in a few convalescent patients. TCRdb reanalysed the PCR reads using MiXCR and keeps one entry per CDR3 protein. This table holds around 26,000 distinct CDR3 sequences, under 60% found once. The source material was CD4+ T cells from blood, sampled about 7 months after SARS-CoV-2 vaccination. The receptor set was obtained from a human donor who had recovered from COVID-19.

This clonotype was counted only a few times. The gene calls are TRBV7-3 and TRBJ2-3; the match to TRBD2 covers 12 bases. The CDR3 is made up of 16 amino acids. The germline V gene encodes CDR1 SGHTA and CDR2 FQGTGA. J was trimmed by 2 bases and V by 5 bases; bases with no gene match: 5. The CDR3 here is CASSRGLAGTTDTQYF. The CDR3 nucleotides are TGTGCCAGCAGCCGCGGACTAGCGGGGACCACAGATACGCAGTATTTT.

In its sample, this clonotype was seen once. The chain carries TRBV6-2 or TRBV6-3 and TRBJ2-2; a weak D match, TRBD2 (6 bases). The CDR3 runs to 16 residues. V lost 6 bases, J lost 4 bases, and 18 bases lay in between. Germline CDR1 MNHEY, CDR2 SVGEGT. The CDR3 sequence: CASSLGDFASTGELFF. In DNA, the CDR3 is TGTGCCAGCAGCCTGGGGGACTTTGCGAGCACCGGGGAGCTGTTTTTT.

For the CDR3, the DNA is TGCGCCAGCAAAAAACGGGGACAGGGAGGGGATAGCAATCAGCCCCAGCATTTT. It specifies CASKKRGQGGDSNQPQHF. The rearrangement links TRBV10-1 to TRBJ1-5; 9 nucleotides line up with TRBD1. The J segment lost 0 bases and the V segment lost 7 bases, leaving 13 bases of the junction unmatched. CDR3 length equals 18 residues. CDR1 WNHNN and CDR2 SYGVQD come from the germline V gene (reference sequence).

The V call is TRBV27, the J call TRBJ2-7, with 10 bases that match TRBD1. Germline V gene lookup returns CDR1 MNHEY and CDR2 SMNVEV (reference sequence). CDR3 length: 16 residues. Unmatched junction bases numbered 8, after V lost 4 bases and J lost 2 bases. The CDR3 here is CASSSKHGTGAYEQYF. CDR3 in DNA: TGTGCCAGCAGTTCAAAACACGGGACAGGGGCCTACGAGCAGTACTTC.

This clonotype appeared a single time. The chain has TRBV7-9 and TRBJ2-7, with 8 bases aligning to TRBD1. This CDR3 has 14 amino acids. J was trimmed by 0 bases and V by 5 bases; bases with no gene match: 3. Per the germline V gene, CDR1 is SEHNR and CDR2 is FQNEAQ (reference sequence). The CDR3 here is CASSNTGGSYEQYF. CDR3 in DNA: TGTGCCAGCAGCAACACAGGGGGCTCCTACGAGCAGTACTTC.

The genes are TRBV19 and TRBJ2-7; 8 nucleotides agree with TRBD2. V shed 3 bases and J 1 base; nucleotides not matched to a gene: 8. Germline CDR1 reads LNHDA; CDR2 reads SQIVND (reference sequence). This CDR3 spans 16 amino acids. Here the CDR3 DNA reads TGTGCCAGTAGTATCCGAGCGCTAGCGGGTTCCTACGAGCAGTACTTC. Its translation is CASSIRALAGSYEQYF.

The chain's CDR3 is CSATRQREIGEQYF. The CDR3 region has the DNA TGCAGTGCTACCCGCCAGCGGGAGATCGGCGAGCAGTACTTC. The chain joins TRBV20-1 to TRBJ2-7; 8 bases line up with TRBD2. The CDR3 contains 14 residues. Germline CDR1 is DFQATT and CDR2 is SNEGSKA (reference sequence). The trim removed 4 bases at V and 6 bases at J, leaving 11 bases unmatched.

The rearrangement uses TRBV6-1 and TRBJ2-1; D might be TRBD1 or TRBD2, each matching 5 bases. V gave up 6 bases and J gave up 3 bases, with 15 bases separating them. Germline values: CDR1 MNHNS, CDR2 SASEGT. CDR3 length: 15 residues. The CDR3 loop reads CASRRRDGYYNEQFF. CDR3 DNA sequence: TGTGCCAGCAGACGCCGGGACGGTTACTACAATGAGCAGTTCTTC.

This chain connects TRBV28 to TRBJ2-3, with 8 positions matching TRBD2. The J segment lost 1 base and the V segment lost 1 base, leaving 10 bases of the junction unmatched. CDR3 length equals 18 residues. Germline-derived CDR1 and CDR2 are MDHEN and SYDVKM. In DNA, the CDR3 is TGTGCCAGCAGTTTATCCGGGACTAGTGGTTTTGGCACAGATACGCAGTATTTT. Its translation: CASSLSGTSGFGTDTQYF.

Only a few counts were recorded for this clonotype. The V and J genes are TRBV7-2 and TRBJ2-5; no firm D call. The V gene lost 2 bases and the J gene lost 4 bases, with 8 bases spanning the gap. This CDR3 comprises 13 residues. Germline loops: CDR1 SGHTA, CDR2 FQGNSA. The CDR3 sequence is CASSLTARETQYF. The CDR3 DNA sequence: TGTGCCAGCAGCTTAACGGCGAGAGAGACCCAGTACTTC.

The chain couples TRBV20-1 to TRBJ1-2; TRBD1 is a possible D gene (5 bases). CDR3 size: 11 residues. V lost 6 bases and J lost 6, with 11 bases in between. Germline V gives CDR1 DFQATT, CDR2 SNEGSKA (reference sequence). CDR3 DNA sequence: TGCAGTGCATTGACAGAGGATGGCTACACCTTC. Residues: CSALTEDGYTF.

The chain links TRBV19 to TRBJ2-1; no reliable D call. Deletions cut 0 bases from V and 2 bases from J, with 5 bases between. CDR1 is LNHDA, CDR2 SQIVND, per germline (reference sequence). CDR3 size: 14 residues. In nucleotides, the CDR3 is TGTGCCAGTAGTATAGAACAAACCTACAATGAGCAGTTCTTC. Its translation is CASSIEQTYNEQFF.

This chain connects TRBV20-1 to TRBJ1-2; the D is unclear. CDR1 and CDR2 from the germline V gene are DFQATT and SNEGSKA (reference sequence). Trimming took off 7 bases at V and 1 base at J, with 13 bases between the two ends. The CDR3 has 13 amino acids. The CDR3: CSVRDGVNYGYTF. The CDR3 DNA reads TGCAGTGTCCGAGACGGAGTTAACTATGGCTACACCTTC.

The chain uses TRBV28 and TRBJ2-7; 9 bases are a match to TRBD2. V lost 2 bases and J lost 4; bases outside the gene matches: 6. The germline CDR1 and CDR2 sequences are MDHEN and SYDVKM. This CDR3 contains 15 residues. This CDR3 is CASSLMRLADYEQYF. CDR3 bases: TGTGCCAGCAGTTTAATGCGACTAGCGGATTACGAGCAGTACTTC.

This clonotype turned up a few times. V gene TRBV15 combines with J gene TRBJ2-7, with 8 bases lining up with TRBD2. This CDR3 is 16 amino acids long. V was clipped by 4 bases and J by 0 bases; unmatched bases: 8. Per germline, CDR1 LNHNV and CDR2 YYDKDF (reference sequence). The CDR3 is CATSTRSGTNSYEQYF. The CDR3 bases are TGTGCCACCAGCACCCGTAGCGGGACCAACTCCTACGAGCAGTACTTC.

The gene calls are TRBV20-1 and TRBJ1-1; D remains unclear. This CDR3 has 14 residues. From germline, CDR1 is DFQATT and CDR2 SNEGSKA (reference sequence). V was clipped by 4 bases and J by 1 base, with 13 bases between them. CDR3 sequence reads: CSAKGPGRNTEAFF. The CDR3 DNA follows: TGCAGTGCTAAGGGCCCCGGGAGGAACACTGAAGCTTTCTTT.

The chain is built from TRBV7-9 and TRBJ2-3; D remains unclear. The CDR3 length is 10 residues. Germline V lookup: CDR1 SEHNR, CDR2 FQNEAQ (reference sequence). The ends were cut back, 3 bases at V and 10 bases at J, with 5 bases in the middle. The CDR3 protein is CASSFGAQYF. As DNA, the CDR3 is TGTGCCAGCAGCTTTGGTGCGCAGTATTTT.

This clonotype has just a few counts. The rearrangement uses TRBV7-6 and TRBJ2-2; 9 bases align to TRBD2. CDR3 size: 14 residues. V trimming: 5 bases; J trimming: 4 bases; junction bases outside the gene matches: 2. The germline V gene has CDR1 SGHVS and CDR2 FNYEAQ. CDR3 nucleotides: TGTGCCAGCAGCGGCGGGAGGGGCACCGGGGAGCTGTTTTTT. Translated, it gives CASSGGRGTGELFF.

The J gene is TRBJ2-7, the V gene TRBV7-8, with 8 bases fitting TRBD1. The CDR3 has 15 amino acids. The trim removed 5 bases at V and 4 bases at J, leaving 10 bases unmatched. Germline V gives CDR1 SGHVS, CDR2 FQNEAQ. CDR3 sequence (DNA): TGTGCCAGCAGCCCGCGGACAGGGACCGAATACGAGCAGTACTTC. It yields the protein CASSPRTGTEYEQYF.

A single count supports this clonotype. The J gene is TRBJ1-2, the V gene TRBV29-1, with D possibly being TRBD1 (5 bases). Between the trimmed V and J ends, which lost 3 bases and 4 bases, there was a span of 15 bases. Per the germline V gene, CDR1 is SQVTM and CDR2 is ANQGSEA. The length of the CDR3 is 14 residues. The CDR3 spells CSVETFQGLYGYTF. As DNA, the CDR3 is TGCAGCGTTGAGACCTTTCAGGGTCTCTATGGCTACACCTTC.

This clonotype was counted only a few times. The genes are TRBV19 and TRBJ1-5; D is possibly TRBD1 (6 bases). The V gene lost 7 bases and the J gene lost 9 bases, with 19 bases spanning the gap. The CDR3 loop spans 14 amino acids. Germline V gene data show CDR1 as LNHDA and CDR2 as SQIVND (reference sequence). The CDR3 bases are TGTGCCAGTACCCGCGGACAGACAGGTAGGCCCCAGCATTTT. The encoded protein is CASTRGQTGRPQHF.

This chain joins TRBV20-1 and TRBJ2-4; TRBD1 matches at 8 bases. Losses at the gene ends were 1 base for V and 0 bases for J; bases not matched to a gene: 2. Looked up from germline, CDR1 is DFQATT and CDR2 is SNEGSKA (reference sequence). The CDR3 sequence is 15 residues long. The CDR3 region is CSARGQGLAKNIQYF. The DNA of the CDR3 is TGCAGTGCTAGAGGACAGGGGCTAGCCAAAAACATTCAGTACTTC.

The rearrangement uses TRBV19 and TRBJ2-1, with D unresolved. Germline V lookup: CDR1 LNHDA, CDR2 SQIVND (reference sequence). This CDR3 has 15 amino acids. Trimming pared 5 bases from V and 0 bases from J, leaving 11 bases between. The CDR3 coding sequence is TGTGCCAGTAGTTCCCAGTCGAGCTCCTACAATGAGCAGTTCTTC. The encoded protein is CASSSQSSSYNEQFF.

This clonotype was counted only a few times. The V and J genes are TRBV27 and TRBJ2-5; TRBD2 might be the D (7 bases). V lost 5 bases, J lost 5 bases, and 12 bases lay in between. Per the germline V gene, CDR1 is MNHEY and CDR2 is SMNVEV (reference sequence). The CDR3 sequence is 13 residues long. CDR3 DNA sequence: TGTGCCAGCAGTCCCGCGGGGGCGGAGACCCAGTACTTC. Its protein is CASSPAGAETQYF.

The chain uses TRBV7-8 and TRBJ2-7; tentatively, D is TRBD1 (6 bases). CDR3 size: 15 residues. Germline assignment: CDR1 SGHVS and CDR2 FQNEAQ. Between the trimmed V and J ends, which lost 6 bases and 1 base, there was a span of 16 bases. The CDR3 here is CASRTTARGSYEQYF. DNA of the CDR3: TGTGCCAGCAGGACAACAGCCAGGGGTTCCTACGAGCAGTACTTC. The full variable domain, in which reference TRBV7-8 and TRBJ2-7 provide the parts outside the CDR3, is GAGVSQSPRYKVAKRGQDVALRCDPISGHVSLFWYQQALGQGPEFLTYFQNEAQLDKSGLPSDRFFAERPEGSVSTLKIQRTQQEDSAVYLCASRTTARGSYEQYFGPGTRLTVT.

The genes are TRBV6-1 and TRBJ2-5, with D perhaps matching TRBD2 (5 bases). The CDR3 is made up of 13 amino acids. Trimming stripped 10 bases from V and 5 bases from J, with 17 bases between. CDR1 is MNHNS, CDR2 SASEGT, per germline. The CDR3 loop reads CATRSRGWETQYF. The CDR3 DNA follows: TGTGCCACCCGGTCCCGGGGATGGGAGACCCAGTACTTC.

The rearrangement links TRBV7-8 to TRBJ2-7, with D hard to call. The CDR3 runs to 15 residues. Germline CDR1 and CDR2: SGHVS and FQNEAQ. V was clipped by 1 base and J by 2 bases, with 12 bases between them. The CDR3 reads CASSLVRLNPYEQYF. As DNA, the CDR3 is TGTGCCAGCAGCTTAGTAAGGCTCAACCCCTACGAGCAGTACTTC.